This TCR beta chain came from a study of shared T cell receptors in the human thymus. Germline loops: CDR1 LGHNA, CDR2 YSLEER. The CDR3 has 15 amino acids. Trimming took 4 bases from V and 8 from J; bases not matched to a gene: 12. The assay was immunoSEQ multiplex PCR, and TCRdb's table has in-frame clones only and misses some. The sample lists about 660,000 clones, more than 75% seen once, with roughly 0.0086% in the top ten. The data also belong to a second study, concerning human thymus T cells. Per that paper: Healthy Finnish infants undergoing corrective surgery for congenital heart defects provided the donor material. Thymus tissue for the work was resected from patients undergoing corrective heart surgery. Apparent skewing of V and J gene usage characterized both thymic and blood repertoires. Reports from related research described highly overlapping thymic repertoires among unrelated individuals.

The J gene is TRBJ1-2, the V gene TRBV4-3; 8 bases match TRBD1. This TCR was recovered from a boy under three years old with a congenital heart defect. Sequenced material: thymocytes. CDR3 sequence reads: CASSPFSQGAVGYTF. CDR3 nucleotide sequence: TGCGCCAGCAGCCCCTTTTCCCAGGGGGCCGTCGGCTACACCTTC.